This T cell receptor beta chain was observed in a study of shared clonotypes between healthy human individuals. CD4+ cell separation produced CD45RA+ naive and CD45RA-negative memory subsets. This CDR3 region has 16 residues. In germline, CDR1 is SGHTA, CDR2 FQGNSA. V was pared by 5 bases and J by 5 bases, with 21 bases between. Whole-study findings and limits: Donors were few, which limited the genetic and exposure-history diversity represented.

As handled by the study authors: Junction-only sequences without quality scores came from ImmunoSEQ, so filtering differed. TCRdb's copy holds only in-frame clones and misses some; the assay was immunoSEQ multiplex PCR. The D gene and trimming were derived from the DNA, and the V and J assignments and clone size from that table. The sample shows approximately 980,000 clones, around 80% of them seen only once. Comment on this clone: As yet, its antigen is unknown.

Sequencing used memory CD4+ T cells sorted from blood. As for subset: CD45RA-negative fraction. The sequence was collected from a man younger than 35 in good health. This chain connects TRBV7-2 to TRBJ2-5, with a tentative D call TRBD2 (6 bases). The CDR3 nucleotides read TGTGCCAGCAGCGTTGGGGACTTCGACACCTGGGAGACCCAGTACTTC. Translation: CASSVGDFDTWETQYF. The full variable domain, rest sourced from reference TRBV7-2 and TRBJ2-5, is GAGVSQSPSNKVTEKGKDVELRCDPISGHTALYWYRQSLGQGLEFLIYFQGNSAPDKSGLPSDRFSAERTGGSVSTLTIQRTQQEDSAVYLCASSVGDFDTWETQYFGPGTRLLVL.